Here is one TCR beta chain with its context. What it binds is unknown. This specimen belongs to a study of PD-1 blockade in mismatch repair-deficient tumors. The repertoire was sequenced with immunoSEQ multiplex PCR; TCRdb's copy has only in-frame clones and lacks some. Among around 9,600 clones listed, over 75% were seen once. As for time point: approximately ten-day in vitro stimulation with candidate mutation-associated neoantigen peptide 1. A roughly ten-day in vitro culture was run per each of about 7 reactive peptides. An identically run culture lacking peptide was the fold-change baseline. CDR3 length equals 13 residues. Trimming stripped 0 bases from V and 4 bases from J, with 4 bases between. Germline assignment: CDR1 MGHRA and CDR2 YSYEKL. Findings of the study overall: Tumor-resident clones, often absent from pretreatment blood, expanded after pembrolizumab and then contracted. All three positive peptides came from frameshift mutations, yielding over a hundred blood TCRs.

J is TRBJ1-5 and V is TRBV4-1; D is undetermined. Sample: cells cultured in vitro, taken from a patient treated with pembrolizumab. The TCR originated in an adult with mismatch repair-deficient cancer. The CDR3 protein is CASSQESNQPQHF. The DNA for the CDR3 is TGCGCCAGCAGCCAAGAGAGTAATCAGCCCCAGCATTTT.